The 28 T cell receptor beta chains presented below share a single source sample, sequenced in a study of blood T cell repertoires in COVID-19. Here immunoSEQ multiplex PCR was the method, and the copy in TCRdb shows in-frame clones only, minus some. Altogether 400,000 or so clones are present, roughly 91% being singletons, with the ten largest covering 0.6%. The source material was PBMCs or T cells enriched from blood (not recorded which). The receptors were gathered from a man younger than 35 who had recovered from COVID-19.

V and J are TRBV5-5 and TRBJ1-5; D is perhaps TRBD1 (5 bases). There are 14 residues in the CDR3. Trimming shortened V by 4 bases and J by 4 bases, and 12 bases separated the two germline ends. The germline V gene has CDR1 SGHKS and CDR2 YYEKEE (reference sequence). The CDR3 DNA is TGTGCCAGCAGCGCTCTTACAGGAAATCAGCCCCAGCATTTT. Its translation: CASSALTGNQPQHF.

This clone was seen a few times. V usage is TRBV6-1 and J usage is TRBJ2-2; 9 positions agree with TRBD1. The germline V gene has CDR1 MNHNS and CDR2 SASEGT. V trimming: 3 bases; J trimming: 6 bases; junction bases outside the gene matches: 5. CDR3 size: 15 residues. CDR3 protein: CASSEGTGYPGELFF. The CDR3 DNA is TGTGCCAGCAGTGAGGGGACAGGGTATCCCGGGGAGCTGTTTTTT.

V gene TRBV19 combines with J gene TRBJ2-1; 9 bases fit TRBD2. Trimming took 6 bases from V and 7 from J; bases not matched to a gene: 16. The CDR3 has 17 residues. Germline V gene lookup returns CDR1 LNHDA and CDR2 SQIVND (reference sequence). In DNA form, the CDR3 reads TGTGCCAGTAGCTCATTCGCGACTAGCGGCATAAGGAATGAGCAGTTCTTC. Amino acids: CASSSFATSGIRNEQFF.

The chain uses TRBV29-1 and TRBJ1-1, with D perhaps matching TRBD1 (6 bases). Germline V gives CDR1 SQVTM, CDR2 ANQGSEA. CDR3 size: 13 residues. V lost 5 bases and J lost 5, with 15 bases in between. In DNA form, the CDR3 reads TGCAGCGTTACAGGGAGACTGCAAACTGAAGCTTTCTTT. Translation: CSVTGRLQTEAFF.

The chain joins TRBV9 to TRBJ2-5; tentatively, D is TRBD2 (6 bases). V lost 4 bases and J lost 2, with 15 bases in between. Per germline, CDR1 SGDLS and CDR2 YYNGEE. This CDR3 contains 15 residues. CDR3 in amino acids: CASSRVGGPQETQYF. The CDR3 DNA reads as TGTGCCAGCAGCCGGGTCGGAGGGCCACAAGAGACCCAGTACTTC.

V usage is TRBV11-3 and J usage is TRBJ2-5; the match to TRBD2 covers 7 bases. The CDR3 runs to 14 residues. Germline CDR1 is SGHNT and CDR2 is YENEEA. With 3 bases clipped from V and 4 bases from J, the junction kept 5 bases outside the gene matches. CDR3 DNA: TGTGCCAGCAGCTTGACATGGGGGGGAGAGACCCAGTACTTC. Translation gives CASSLTWGGETQYF.

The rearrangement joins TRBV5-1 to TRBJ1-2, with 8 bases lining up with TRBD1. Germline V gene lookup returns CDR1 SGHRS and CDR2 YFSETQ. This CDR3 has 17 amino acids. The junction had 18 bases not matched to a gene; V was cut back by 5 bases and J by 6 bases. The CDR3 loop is CASRFSGGDRRRDGYTF. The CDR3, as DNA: TGCGCCAGCAGATTCTCCGGAGGGGACAGGCGAAGGGATGGCTACACCTTC.

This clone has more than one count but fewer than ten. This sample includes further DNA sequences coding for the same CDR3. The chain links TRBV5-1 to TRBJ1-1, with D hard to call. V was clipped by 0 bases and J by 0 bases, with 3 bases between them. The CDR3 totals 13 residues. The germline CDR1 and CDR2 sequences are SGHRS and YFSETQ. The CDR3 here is CASSLAVNTEAFF. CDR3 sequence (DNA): TGCGCCAGCAGCTTGGCAGTGAACACTGAAGCTTTCTTT.

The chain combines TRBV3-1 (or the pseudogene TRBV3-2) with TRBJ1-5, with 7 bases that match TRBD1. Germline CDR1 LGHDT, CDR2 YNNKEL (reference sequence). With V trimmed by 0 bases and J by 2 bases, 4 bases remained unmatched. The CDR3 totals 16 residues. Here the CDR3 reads CASSQDRQGGNQPQHF. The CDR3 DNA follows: TGTGCCAGCAGCCAAGATCGACAGGGCGGCAATCAGCCCCAGCATTTT.

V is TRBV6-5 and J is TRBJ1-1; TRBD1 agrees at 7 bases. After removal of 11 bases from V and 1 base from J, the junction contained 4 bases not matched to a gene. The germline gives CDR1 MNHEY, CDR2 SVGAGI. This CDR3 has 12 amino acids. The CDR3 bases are TGTGCCGGGGGACAGTGGAACACTGAAGCTTTCTTT. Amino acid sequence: CAGGQWNTEAFF.

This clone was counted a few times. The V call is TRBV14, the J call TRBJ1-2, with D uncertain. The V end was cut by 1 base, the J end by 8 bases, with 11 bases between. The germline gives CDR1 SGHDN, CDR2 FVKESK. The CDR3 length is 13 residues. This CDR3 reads CASSQVDSGGYTF. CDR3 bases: TGTGCCAGCAGCCAAGTTGACTCCGGGGGCTACACCTTC.

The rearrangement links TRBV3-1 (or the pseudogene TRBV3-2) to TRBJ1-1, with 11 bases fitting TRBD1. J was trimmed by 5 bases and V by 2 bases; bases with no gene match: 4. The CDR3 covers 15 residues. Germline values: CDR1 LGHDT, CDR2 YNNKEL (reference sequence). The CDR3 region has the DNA TGTGCCAGCAGCCAAACCGGGACAGGGGGGACTGAAGCTTTCTTT. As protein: CASSQTGTGGTEAFF.

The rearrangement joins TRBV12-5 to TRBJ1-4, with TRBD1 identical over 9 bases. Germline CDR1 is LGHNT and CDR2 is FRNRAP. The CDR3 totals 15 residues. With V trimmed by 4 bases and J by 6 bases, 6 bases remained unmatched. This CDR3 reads CASGSPGTGYEKLFF. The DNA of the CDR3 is TGTGCTAGTGGTTCCCCCGGGACAGGGTATGAAAAACTGTTTTTT.

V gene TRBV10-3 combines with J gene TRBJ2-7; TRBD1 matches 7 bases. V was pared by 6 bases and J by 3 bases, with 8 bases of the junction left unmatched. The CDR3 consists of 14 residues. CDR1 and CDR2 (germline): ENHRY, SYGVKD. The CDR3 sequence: CAIRQGWVDYEQYF. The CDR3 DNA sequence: TGTGCCATCAGACAGGGGTGGGTCGACTACGAGCAGTACTTC.

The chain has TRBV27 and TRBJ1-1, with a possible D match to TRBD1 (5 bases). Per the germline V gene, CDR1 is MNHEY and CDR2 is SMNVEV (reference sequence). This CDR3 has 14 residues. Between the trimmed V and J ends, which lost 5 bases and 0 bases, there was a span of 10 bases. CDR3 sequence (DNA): TGTGCCAGCAGTCTTCAGGACATGAACACTGAAGCTTTCTTT. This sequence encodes CASSLQDMNTEAFF.

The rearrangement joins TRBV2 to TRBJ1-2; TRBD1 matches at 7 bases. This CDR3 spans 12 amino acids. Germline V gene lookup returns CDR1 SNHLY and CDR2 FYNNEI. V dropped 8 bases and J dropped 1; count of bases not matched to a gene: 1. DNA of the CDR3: TGTGCCAGCCAGGGGGATAACTATGGCTACACCTTC. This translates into CASQGDNYGYTF.

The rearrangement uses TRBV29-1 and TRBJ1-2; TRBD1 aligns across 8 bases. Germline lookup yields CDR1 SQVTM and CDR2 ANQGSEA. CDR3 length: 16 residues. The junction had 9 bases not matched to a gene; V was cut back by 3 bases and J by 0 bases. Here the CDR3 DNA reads TGCAGCGTTGAGGAGGGGGACAGGCCAACTAACTATGGCTACACCTTC. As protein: CSVEEGDRPTNYGYTF.

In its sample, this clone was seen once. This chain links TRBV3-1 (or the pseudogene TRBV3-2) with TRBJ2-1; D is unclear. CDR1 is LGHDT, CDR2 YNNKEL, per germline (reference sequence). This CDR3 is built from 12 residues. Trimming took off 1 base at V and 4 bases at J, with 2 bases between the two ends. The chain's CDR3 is CASSQVYNEQFF. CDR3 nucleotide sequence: TGTGCCAGCAGCCAAGTATACAATGAGCAGTTCTTC.

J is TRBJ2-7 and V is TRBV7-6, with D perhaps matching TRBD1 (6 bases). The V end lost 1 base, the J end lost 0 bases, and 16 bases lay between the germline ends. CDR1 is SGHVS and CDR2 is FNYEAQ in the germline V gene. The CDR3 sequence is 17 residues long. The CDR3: CASSLGGKDSGSYEQYF. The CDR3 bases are TGTGCCAGCAGCTTAGGTGGGAAGGACAGTGGCTCCTACGAGCAGTACTTC.

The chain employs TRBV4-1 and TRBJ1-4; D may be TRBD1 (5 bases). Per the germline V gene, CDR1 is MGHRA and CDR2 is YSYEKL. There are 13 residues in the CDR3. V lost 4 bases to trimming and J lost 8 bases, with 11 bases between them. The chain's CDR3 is CASSPTGEEKLFF. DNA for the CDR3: TGCGCCAGCAGCCCGACGGGGGAGGAAAAACTGTTTTTT.

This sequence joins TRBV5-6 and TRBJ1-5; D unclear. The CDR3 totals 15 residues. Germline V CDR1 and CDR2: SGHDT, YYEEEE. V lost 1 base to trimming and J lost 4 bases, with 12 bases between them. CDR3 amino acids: CASSLSRRDNQPQHF. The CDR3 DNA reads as TGTGCCAGCAGCTTGAGCCGGCGGGATAATCAGCCCCAGCATTTT.

The CDR3 is CASSLSGRSSYEQYF. As DNA, the CDR3 is TGTGCCAGCAGTTTAAGCGGGCGAAGCTCCTACGAGCAGTACTTC. This chain joins TRBV28 and TRBJ2-7; TRBD2 might be the D (6 bases). The V gene's germline CDR1 is MDHEN and CDR2 SYDVKM. This CDR3 is built from 15 residues. V was cut by 2 bases and J by 0 bases, with 11 bases left in between.

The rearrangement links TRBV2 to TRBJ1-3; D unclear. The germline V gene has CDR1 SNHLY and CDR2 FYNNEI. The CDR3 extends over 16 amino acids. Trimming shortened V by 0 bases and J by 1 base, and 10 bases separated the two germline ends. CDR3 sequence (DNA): TGTGCCAGCAGTGAAGCGCTCATACTGTCTGGAAACACCATATATTTT. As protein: CASSEALILSGNTIYF.

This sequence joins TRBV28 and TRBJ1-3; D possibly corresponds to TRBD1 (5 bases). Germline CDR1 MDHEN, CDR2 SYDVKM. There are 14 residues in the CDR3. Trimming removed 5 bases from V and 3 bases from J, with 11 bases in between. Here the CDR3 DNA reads TGTGCCAGCAGTGGCAGGGCCATTGGAAACACCATATATTTT. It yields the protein CASSGRAIGNTIYF.

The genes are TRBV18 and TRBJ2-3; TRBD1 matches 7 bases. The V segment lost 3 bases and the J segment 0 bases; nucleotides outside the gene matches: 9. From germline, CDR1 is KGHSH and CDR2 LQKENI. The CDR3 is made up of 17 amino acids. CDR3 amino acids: CASSPTATGLSTDTQYF. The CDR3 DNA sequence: TGTGCCAGCTCACCGACAGCGACAGGGCTGAGCACAGATACGCAGTATTTT.

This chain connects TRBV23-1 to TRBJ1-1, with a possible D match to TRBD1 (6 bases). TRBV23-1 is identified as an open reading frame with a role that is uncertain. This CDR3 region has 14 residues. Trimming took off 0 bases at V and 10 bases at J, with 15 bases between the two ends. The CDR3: CASSQSVRDIGAFF. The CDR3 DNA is TGCGCCAGCAGTCAATCGGTCCGGGACATTGGAGCTTTCTTT.

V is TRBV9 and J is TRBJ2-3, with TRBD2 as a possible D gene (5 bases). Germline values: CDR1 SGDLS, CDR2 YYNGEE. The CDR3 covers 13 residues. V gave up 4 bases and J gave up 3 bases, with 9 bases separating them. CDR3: CASSPERTDTQYF. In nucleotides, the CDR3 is TGTGCCAGCAGCCCGGAGCGGACAGATACGCAGTATTTT.

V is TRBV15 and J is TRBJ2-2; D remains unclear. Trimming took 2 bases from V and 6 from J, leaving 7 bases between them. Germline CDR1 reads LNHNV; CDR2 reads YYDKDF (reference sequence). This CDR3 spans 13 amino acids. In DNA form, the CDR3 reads TGTGCCACCAGCAGAAGCGACCCCGGGGAGCTGTTTTTT. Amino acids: CATSRSDPGELFF.